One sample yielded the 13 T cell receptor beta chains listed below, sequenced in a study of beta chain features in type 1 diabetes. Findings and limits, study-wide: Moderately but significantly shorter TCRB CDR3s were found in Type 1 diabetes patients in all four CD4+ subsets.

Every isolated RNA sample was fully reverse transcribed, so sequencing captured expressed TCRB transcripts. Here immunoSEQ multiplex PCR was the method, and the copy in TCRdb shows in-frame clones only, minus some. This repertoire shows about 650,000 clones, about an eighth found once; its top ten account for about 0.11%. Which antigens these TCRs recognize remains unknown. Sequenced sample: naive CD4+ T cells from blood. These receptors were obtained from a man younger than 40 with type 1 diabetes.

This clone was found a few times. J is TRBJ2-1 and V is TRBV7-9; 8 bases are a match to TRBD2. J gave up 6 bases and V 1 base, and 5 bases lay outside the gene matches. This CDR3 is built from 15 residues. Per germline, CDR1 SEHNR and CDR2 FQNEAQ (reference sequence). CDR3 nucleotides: TGTGCCAGCAGCTTAGTAAGCGGGGGTGGCAATGAGCAGTTCTTC. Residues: CASSLVSGGGNEQFF.

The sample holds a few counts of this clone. CDR3 coding DNA: TGTGCCAGCAGTTTGGGTCAGGCCCTAACCTATGGCTACACCTTC. Encoded protein: CASSLGQALTYGYTF. The chain joins TRBV28 to TRBJ1-2; D call uncertain. V lost 3 bases and J lost 4, with 15 bases in between. The CDR3 runs 15 residues. CDR1 and CDR2 (germline): MDHEN, SYDVKM.

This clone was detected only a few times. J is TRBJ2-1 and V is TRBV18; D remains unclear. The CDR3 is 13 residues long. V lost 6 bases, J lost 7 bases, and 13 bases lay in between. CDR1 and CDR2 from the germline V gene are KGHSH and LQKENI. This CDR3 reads CASSLGRLNEQFF. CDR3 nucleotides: TGTGCCAGCTCCCTAGGGCGGCTGAATGAGCAGTTCTTC. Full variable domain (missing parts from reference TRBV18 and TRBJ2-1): NAGVMQNPRHLVRRRGQEARLRCSPMKGHSHVYWYRQLPEEGLKFMVYLQKENIIDESGMPKERFSAEFPKEGPSILRIQQVVRGDSAAYFCASSLGRLNEQFFGPGTRLTVL.

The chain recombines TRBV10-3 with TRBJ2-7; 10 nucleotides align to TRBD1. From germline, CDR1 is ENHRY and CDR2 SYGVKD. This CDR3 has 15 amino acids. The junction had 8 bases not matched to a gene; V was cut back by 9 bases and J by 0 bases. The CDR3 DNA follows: TGTGCCATGCGAGGGGGACAGGGGAGCTCCTACGAGCAGTACTTC. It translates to CAMRGGQGSSYEQYF.

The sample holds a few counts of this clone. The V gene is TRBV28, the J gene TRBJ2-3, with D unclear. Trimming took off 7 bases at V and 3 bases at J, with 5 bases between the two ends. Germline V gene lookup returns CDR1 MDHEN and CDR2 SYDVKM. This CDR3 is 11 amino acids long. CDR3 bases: TGTGCCAGCACGGGTACAGATACGCAGTATTTT. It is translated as CASTGTDTQYF. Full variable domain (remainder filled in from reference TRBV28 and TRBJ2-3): DVKVTQSSRYLVKRTGEKVFLECVQDMDHENMFWYRQDPGLGLRLIYFSYDVKMKEKGDIPEGYSVSREKKERFSLILESASTNQTSMYLCASTGTDTQYFGPGTRLTVL.

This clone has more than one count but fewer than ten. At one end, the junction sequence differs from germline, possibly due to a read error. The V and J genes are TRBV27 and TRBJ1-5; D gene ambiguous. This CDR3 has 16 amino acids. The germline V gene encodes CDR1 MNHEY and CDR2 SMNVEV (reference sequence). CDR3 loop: CASSLYGQTSNQPQHF. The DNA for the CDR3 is TGTGCCAGCAGCTTATACGGCCAAACTAGCAATCAGCCCCAGCATTTT.

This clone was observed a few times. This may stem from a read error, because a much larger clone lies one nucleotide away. CDR3 residues: CASSFQETQYF. CDR3 nucleotide sequence: TGTGCCAGCAGCTTTCAAGAGACCCAGTACTTC. The rearrangement links TRBV11-1 to TRBJ2-5, with no clear D. Germline V gives CDR1 SGHAT, CDR2 FQDESV (reference sequence). The CDR3 contains 11 residues. V was pared by 3 bases and J by 2 bases, with 1 base between.

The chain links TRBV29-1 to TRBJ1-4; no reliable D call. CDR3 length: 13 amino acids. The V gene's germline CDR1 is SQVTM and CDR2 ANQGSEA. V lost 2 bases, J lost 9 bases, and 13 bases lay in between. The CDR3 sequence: CSVEKGIGQKLFF. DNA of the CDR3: TGCAGCGTTGAAAAAGGGATTGGTCAAAAACTGTTTTTT. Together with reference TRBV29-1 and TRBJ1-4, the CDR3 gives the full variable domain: SAVISQKPSRDICQRGTSLTIQCQVDSQVTMMFWYRQQPGQSLTLIATANQGSEATYESGFVIDKFPISRPNLTFSTLTVSNMSPEDSSIYLCSVEKGIGQKLFFGSGTQLSVL.

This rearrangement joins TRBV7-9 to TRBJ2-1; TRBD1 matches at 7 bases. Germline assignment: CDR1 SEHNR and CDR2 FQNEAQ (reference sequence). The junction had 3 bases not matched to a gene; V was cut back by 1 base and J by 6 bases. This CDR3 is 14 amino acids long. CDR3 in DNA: TGTGCCAGCAGCTTAGGCTGGACAGGCAATGAGCAGTTCTTC. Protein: CASSLGWTGNEQFF. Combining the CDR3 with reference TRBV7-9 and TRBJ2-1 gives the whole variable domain DTGVSQNPRHKITKRGQNVTFRCDPISEHNRLYWYRQTLGQGPEFLTYFQNEAQLEKSRLLSDRFSAERPKGSFSTLEIQRTEQGDSAMYLCASSLGWTGNEQFFGPGTRLTVL.

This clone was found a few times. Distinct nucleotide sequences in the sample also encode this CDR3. CDR3 DNA: TGCAGCGTTGAAAGGGGCAGGGGGAACACTGAAGCTTTCTTT. It codes for CSVERGRGNTEAFF. V is TRBV29-1 and J is TRBJ1-1; weak D call: TRBD1 (6 bases). V lost 2 bases, J lost 1 base, and 11 bases lay in between. This CDR3 has 14 amino acids. CDR1 is SQVTM, CDR2 ANQGSEA, per germline.

The CDR3 DNA follows: TGTGCCAGTAGTATCGGTGGGGCGAGGGAGCAGTACTTC. This sequence encodes CASSIGGAREQYF. The V call is TRBV19, the J call TRBJ2-7, with D perhaps TRBD1 (5 bases). With 3 bases removed from V and 7 bases from J, the gap between germline ends came to 13 bases. The CDR3 has 13 residues. The V gene's germline CDR1 is LNHDA and CDR2 SQIVND (reference sequence).

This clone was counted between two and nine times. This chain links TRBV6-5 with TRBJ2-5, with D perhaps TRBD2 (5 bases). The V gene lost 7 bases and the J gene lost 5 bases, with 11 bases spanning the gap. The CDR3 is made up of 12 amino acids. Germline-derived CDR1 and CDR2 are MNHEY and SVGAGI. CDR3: CASTSSSETQYF. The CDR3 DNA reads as TGTGCCAGCACCTCTAGCTCGGAGACCCAGTACTTC.

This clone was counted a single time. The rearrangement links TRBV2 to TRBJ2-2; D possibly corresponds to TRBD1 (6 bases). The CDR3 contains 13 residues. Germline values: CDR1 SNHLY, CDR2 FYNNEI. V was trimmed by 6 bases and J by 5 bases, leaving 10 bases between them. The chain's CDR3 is CASRPTGTGELFF. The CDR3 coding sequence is TGTGCCAGCAGACCAACAGGGACCGGGGAGCTGTTTTTT.